This T cell receptor beta chain was identified in a study of T cells in Graves' hyperthyroidism and ophthalmopathy. Overall study results and limits: Separating ophthalmopathy from stable hyperthyroidism was achieved by a 13 V-J model. Most thyroid-expanded clonotypes above 0.001 were also found in blood.

V lost 6 bases to trimming and J lost 9 bases; unmatched junction nucleotides: 8. The CDR3 length is 13 residues. Germline-derived CDR1 and CDR2 are ENHRY and SYGVKD. This clonotype was picked up many times. The antigen is undetermined. Regions amplified from RNA transcripts were the TCR beta CDR3 regions. TCR CDR3 underwent first-round RT-PCR with the HTBI primer set. Each CDR3 protein gets one entry after TCRdb re-called the multiplex PCR reads with MiXCR. The sample lists 600,000 or so distinct CDR3 sequences; more than 14% were seen once. Each person with ophthalmopathy scored at least 3 on the Clinical Activity Score, reached NOSPECS grade 4 or higher, and had been ill under 3 months. PBMCs came from more than 9 ml fresh peripheral blood.

The source is a woman in her forties or fifties with Graves' ophthalmopathy. The chain employs TRBV10-3 and TRBJ1-5; 7 bases are a match to TRBD1. Sequenced sample: blood. CDR3 in DNA: TGTGCCATCAGGGGGACAGCGGAGGGGCCCCAGCATTTT. This gives the protein CAIRGTAEGPQHF.